A single sample gave rise to the 5 T cell receptor beta chains below, sequenced in a study of blood T cell repertoires in COVID-19. Produced via immunoSEQ multiplex PCR; TCRdb's table is partial and in-frame only. The sample holds about 70,000 clones, approximately 84% seen once. Sequencing input: peripheral blood. Receptor source: a human donor in a cohort sampled during active COVID-19.

This clone has only one observation. The chain recombines TRBV5-1 with TRBJ1-1; D is unclear. The CDR3 is 16 amino acids. Germline V lookup: CDR1 SGHRS, CDR2 YFSETQ. Trimming took off 4 bases at V and 0 bases at J, with 16 bases between the two ends. The CDR3 sequence is CASSPSSGKMNTEAFF. CDR3 in DNA: TGCGCCAGCAGCCCTAGCAGTGGGAAGATGAACACTGAAGCTTTCTTT.

This rearrangement joins TRBV12-1 to TRBJ2-7; the table's TRBD2 call for D was not verified on the DNA. TRBV12-1 is deemed a pseudogene. This CDR3 contains 19 residues. The CDR3 spells CASTIKPNVAALTQRDLYF. In DNA, the CDR3 is TGTGCCAGCACCATAAAACCCAATGTTGCGGCTTTAACTCAGCGGGACCTGTACTTC.

This sequence joins TRBV9 and TRBJ1-2; D is uncertain. V was clipped by 0 bases and J by 8 bases, with 14 bases between them. CDR1 SGDLS and CDR2 YYNGEE come from the germline V gene. This CDR3 has 14 amino acids. The CDR3 loop is CASSVGRGNGGYTF. The DNA for the CDR3 is TGTGCCAGCAGCGTAGGTCGGGGAAACGGAGGCTACACCTTC.

The chain employs TRBV9 and TRBJ2-3; a possible D gene is TRBD2 (6 bases). V was shortened by 7 bases and J by 0 bases, with 15 bases between the two germline ends. Germline values: CDR1 SGDLS, CDR2 YYNGEE. There are 15 residues in the CDR3. In DNA form, the CDR3 reads TGTGCCAGCGCCGCCGGCGCGGGGAGCACAGATACGCAGTATTTT. Protein product: CASAAGAGSTDTQYF.

The chain joins TRBV5-4 to TRBJ2-1, with 8 nucleotides matching TRBD2. The CDR3 is made up of 15 amino acids. Germline assignment: CDR1 SGHNT and CDR2 YYREEE (reference sequence). The V and J ends lost 4 bases and 3 bases, in that order; junction bases with no gene match: 6. CDR3 region: CASSRGLGGYNEQFF. The CDR3 DNA sequence: TGTGCCAGCAGCCGGGGACTAGGGGGCTACAATGAGCAGTTCTTC.